A single sample is the source of the 18 T cell receptor beta chains below, sequenced in a study of T cells after yellow fever vaccination. TCRdb re-called the 5' RACE reads through MiXCR, storing one row per CDR3 protein. The data show roughly 340,000 distinct CDR3 sequences, roughly 4.3% seen once. This specimen consisted of PBMCs, obtained 5 days after the yellow fever booster vaccination. All receptors derive from a man aged 18-30 years who received the YFV17D yellow fever vaccine.

This clonotype occurred a few times. The V gene is TRBV23-1, the J gene TRBJ1-5; the D is unclear. TRBV23-1 is marked as an open reading frame, function uncertain. There are 19 residues in the CDR3. V shed 0 bases and J shed 13 bases, with 31 bases lying between them. CDR3 bases: TGCGCCAGCAGTCAATCGGTCCAAAATCATACTACTGACCTTGCCGGGCAGCATTTT. Translated: CASSQSVQNHTTDLAGQHF.

This clonotype was observed at least ten times. The chain carries TRBV5-5 and TRBJ1-6; D not resolved. This CDR3 has 18 amino acids. Germline V gives CDR1 SGHKS, CDR2 YYEKEE (reference sequence). V lost 0 bases and J 4 bases, leaving 17 bases between the germline ends. The CDR3 region is CASSLGHVSRGYNSPLHF. In DNA form, the CDR3 reads TGTGCCAGCAGCTTGGGCCACGTCTCCCGTGGATATAATTCACCCCTCCACTTT.

This clonotype has at least ten counts. V and J are TRBV14 and TRBJ1-5, with D unresolved. The CDR3 is 13 amino acids. The ends were cut back, 1 base at V and 6 bases at J, with 7 bases in the middle. CDR1 SGHDN and CDR2 FVKESK come from the germline V gene. CDR3 loop: CASSQGPGQPQHF. CDR3 coding DNA: TGTGCCAGCAGCCAAGGTCCCGGTCAGCCCCAGCATTTT.

This clonotype has at least ten counts. V gene TRBV7-8 combines with J gene TRBJ1-4; 7 positions match TRBD1. In germline, CDR1 is SGHVS, CDR2 FQNEAQ. The J segment lost 3 bases and the V segment lost 5 bases, leaving 12 bases of the junction unmatched. The length of the CDR3 is 17 residues. The CDR3 DNA follows: TGTGCCAGCAGCCGACGAAGGGGGCCCGCGGCTAATGAAAAACTGTTTTTT. It yields the protein CASSRRRGPAANEKLFF.

This clonotype showed up many times. The chain recombines TRBV20-1 with TRBJ2-1; D could derive from TRBD1 or TRBD2 (6 bases each). The CDR3 covers 14 residues. Germline CDR1 DFQATT, CDR2 SNEGSKA (reference sequence). Between the trimmed V and J ends, which lost 3 bases and 4 bases, there was a span of 13 bases. The CDR3 DNA follows: TGCAGTGCTAGTAGGGGGGAACCTTACAATGAGCAGTTCTTC. Translation: CSASRGEPYNEQFF.

The genes are TRBV18 and TRBJ1-2; D is unclear. Trimming pared 2 bases from V and 8 bases from J, leaving 12 bases between. The germline V gene encodes CDR1 KGHSH and CDR2 LQKENI. This CDR3 spans 13 amino acids. For the CDR3, the DNA is TGTGCCAGCTCACCAGATGTAAAGTTGGGCTACACCTTC. Its protein product is CASSPDVKLGYTF.

The rearrangement links TRBV10-3 to TRBJ1-4; 7 positions match TRBD1. Trimming at V came to 6 bases and at J to 8 bases, leaving 15 bases not matched to a gene. This CDR3 has 16 amino acids. The germline CDR1 and CDR2 sequences are ENHRY and SYGVKD. CDR3 nucleotide sequence: TGTGCCATCAGGGAGGGGACGACAGGGCCGGGGGAAAAACTGTTTTTT. It specifies CAIREGTTGPGEKLFF.

The chain combines TRBV3-1 with TRBJ2-7; no definite D call. The V end lost 4 bases, the J end lost 6 bases, and 7 bases lay between the germline ends. CDR1 is LGHDT and CDR2 is YNNKEL in the germline V gene (reference sequence). CDR3 length equals 11 residues. CDR3 in DNA: TGTGCCAGCAGCCTCGAGAGCGAGCAGTACTTC. Translated, it gives CASSLESEQYF.

This clonotype occurred many times. The chain combines TRBV7-2 with TRBJ2-1; either TRBD1 or TRBD2 may supply D (5 bases each). This CDR3 spans 12 amino acids. V gave up 5 bases and J gave up 10 bases, with 12 bases separating them. CDR1 and CDR2 (germline): SGHTA, FQGNSA. The CDR3: CASSPREGEQFF. Here the CDR3 DNA reads TGTGCCAGCAGCCCACGAGAGGGGGAGCAGTTCTTC.

The chain has TRBV10-3 and TRBJ2-7; perhaps TRBD1 as D (5 bases). Trimming removed 6 bases from V and 6 bases from J, with 15 bases in between. CDR1 is ENHRY, CDR2 SYGVKD, per germline. The CDR3 is 13 residues long. The CDR3 sequence is CAIRPGGALEQYF. The CDR3 DNA is TGTGCCATCAGACCCGGTGGGGCCCTCGAGCAGTACTTC.

The rearrangement links TRBV6-1 to TRBJ2-7, with D tentatively TRBD1 (5 bases). CDR3 length: 12 amino acids. Germline V gene sequence: CDR1 MNHNS, CDR2 SASEGT. V lost 2 bases to trimming and J lost 5 bases, with 7 bases between them. Here the CDR3 reads CASSEYRNEQYV. Written as DNA, the CDR3 is TGTGCCAGCAGTGAATACAGGAACGAGCAGTACGTC.

V gene TRBV20-1 combines with J gene TRBJ2-5; weak D call: TRBD2 (6 bases). V was clipped by 2 bases and J by 1 base, with 14 bases between them. Germline V gene sequence: CDR1 DFQATT, CDR2 SNEGSKA (reference sequence). CDR3 length: 15 residues. CDR3 sequence reads: CSARRFGGSQETQYF. The CDR3 DNA is TGCAGTGCTAGAAGGTTCGGGGGTTCCCAAGAGACCCAGTACTTC.

The chain carries TRBV12-3 or TRBV12-4 and TRBJ1-5; D gene unclear. The length of the CDR3 is 15 residues. V lost 2 bases and J 7 bases, leaving 15 bases between the germline ends. The CDR3 loop reads CASSLSLPDTQPQHF. DNA for the CDR3: TGTGCCAGCAGTTTAAGTCTACCCGACACGCAGCCCCAGCATTTT.

This clonotype has at least ten counts. The chain combines TRBV3-1 with TRBJ2-7; D might be TRBD1 or TRBD2, each matching 5 bases. The ends were cut back, 1 base at V and 5 bases at J, with 12 bases in the middle. The germline V gene encodes CDR1 LGHDT and CDR2 YNNKEL (reference sequence). This CDR3 contains 14 residues. In nucleotides, the CDR3 is TGTGCCAGCAGCCAAGCCCCTAGGGACCACGAGCAGTACTTC. This sequence encodes CASSQAPRDHEQYF.

This chain connects TRBV4-3 to TRBJ1-6; D gene ambiguous. In germline, CDR1 is LGHNA, CDR2 YSLEER. V was pared by 5 bases and J by 7 bases, with 15 bases between. The CDR3 is 15 amino acids. DNA for the CDR3: TGCGCCAGCAGCTGGAAAAGGCAGCCCAATTCACCCCTCCACTTT. It is translated as CASSWKRQPNSPLHF.

Turning to this clonotype: The limits of the CDR3 on the DNA are not certain, so only TCRdb's listed CDR3 is given. The rearrangement uses TRBV19 and TRBJ1-2; the table's D call, TRBD1, has no DNA check behind it. The CDR3 adds up to 14 amino acids, both ends counted. Germline lookup yields CDR1 LNHDA and CDR2 SQIVND (reference sequence). The CDR3 region is CASTSVGAVYGYTF.

This rearrangement joins TRBV6-5 to TRBJ2-1; D possibly corresponds to TRBD1 (5 bases). This CDR3 contains 15 residues. The V end lost 2 bases, the J end lost 0 bases, and 8 bases lay between the germline ends. Germline V CDR1 and CDR2: MNHEY, SVGAGI. The CDR3 DNA reads as TGTGCCAGCAGTTACCAGGGTTTCTCCTACAATGAGCAGTTCTTC. It is translated as CASSYQGFSYNEQFF.

This clonotype was counted ten times or more. V usage is TRBV5-1 and J usage is TRBJ1-5; the D is unclear. This CDR3 has 15 amino acids. The V end was cut by 0 bases, the J end by 5 bases, with 12 bases between. Germline V CDR1 and CDR2: SGHRS, YFSETQ. The CDR3 DNA follows: TGCGCCAGCAGCTTGGGTAGTTCGACTGATCAGCCCCAGCATTTT. Its translation: CASSLGSSTDQPQHF.